Given below is one T cell receptor beta chain in context. The entry originates in a study of PD-L1 blockade in urothelial cancer. About the study: Analyses used blood from 3 weeks (second dose) and 6 weeks after treatment start. Blood samples had a median of about 140,000 T cells, approximately 83,000 unique TCRs, and clonality about 0.074.

CDR1 SGHAT and CDR2 FQNNGV come from the germline V gene. The ends lost 5 bases at V and 4 bases at J; junction bases unmatched: 6. The CDR3 covers 14 residues. Synthetic spike-ins, TCR analog templates, were added into each PCR. Sequencing used immunoSEQ multiplex PCR; TCRdb keeps in-frame clones, though not all of them. This sample yields about 52,000 clones, of which around three quarters are seen a single time; 3.5% to 4.5% belongs to the top ten. The source is a man between 65 and 85 years old with urothelial cancer. Sequencing used PBMCs, obtained around atezolizumab (anti-PD-L1) treatment. This chain connects TRBV11-2 to TRBJ1-1, with TRBD1 matching over 8 bases. CDR3 nucleotides: TGTGCCAGCAGCCAGGGGACAGGATCCACTGAAGCTTTCTTT. Its translation is CASSQGTGSTEAFF.